The rows below give T cell receptor beta chains drawn from one sample of a study of regulatory T cells in long-lasting Graves disease. Using its own MiXCR run on the multiplex PCR reads, TCRdb lists one record per CDR3 protein. The sample consists of roughly 250,000 distinct CDR3 sequences, around 19% of them appearing once. This same sample was also taken into another study, of T cells in Graves' hyperthyroidism and ophthalmopathy.

The input for sequencing was peripheral blood mononuclear cells (PBMCs), taken at new diagnosis, from a patient treated with antithyroid drugs. The receptor set was obtained from a woman in her twenties or thirties with Graves disease. CDR3s include the opening cysteine and the closing phenylalanine or tryptophan. D genes are given only for firm matches. Clone size is not always given. Where it is, it says once, few, many or a class for expanded clones.

len: 15
d_gene: TRBD1
abundance: many
j_gene: TRBJ2-7
v_gene: TRBV6-1
CDR3aa: CASSLGPGGFYEQYF
CDR3nt: TGTGCCAGCAGTCTCGGCCCAGGGGGCTTCTACGAGCAGTACTTC

len: 17
d_gene: TRBD2
abundance: once
j_gene: TRBJ2-2
v_gene: TRBV7-3
CDR3aa: CASSLTDGGLAFGELFF
CDR3nt: TGTGCCAGCAGCTTAACGGATGGCGGACTAGCATTTGGGGAGCTGTTTTTT

len: 11
d_gene: .
abundance: many
j_gene: TRBJ1-1
v_gene: TRBV2
CDR3aa: CASRVDTEAFF
CDR3nt: TGTGCCAGCAGGGTGGACACTGAAGCTTTCTTT

len: 16
d_gene: .
abundance: many
j_gene: TRBJ1-2
v_gene: TRBV7-2
CDR3aa: CASSPQREPFRRGYTF
CDR3nt: TGTGCCAGCAGCCCCCAAAGGGAACCCTTTCGTCGTGGCTACACCTTC

len: 15
d_gene: .
abundance: few
j_gene: TRBJ1-2
v_gene: TRBV14
CDR3aa: CASSDASGRNYGYTF
CDR3nt: TGTGCCAGCAGCGACGCTTCCGGCAGAAACTATGGCTACACCTTC

len: 13
d_gene: .
abundance: many
j_gene: TRBJ1-2
v_gene: TRBV6-2/TRBV6-3
CDR3aa: CASRRSGWYGYTF
CDR3nt: TGTGCCAGCAGAAGGAGCGGATGGTATGGCTACACCTTC

len: 13
d_gene: .
abundance: many
j_gene: TRBJ1-2
v_gene: TRBV6-1
CDR3aa: CASHPGTNYGYTF
CDR3nt: TGTGCCAGCCATCCGGGGACCAACTATGGCTACACCTTC

len: 16
d_gene: TRBD1
abundance: many
j_gene: TRBJ1-5
v_gene: TRBV6-1
CDR3aa: CASSGGQAGSNQPQHF
CDR3nt: TGTGCCAGCAGTGGAGGACAGGCTGGGAGCAATCAGCCCCAGCATTTT

len: 14
d_gene: .
abundance: many
j_gene: TRBJ2-7
v_gene: TRBV20-1
CDR3aa: CSARVVQGSYEQYF
CDR3nt: TGCAGTGCTAGAGTCGTACAGGGATCTTACGAGCAGTACTTC

len: 16
d_gene: .
abundance: many
j_gene: TRBJ2-3
v_gene: TRBV9
CDR3aa: CASSVEGYTSTDTQYF
CDR3nt: TGTGCCAGCAGCGTAGAAGGCTATACTAGCACAGATACGCAGTATTTT

len: 16
d_gene: TRBD2
abundance: many
j_gene: TRBJ2-7
v_gene: TRBV7-9
CDR3aa: CASSWVRGGLSDEQYF
CDR3nt: TGTGCCAGCAGTTGGGTGCGGGGGGGCCTCTCCGACGAGCAGTACTTC

len: 12
d_gene: .
abundance: few
j_gene: TRBJ1-5
v_gene: TRBV19
CDR3aa: CASSIVNQPQHF
CDR3nt: TGTGCCAGTAGTATTGTCAATCAGCCCCAGCATTTT

len: 16
d_gene: TRBD1
abundance: many
j_gene: TRBJ2-5
v_gene: TRBV6-1
CDR3aa: CASRGVRDRGWETQYF
CDR3nt: TGTGCCAGCAGGGGGGTCCGGGACAGGGGCTGGGAGACCCAGTACTTC

len: 21
d_gene: TRBD2
abundance: many
j_gene: TRBJ2-1
v_gene: TRBV7-2
CDR3aa: CASSSPGGARGATPAYNEQFF
CDR3nt: TGTGCCAGCAGCTCCCCCGGGGGCGCGCGGGGGGCTACCCCCGCCTACAATGAGCAGTTCTTC

len: 16
d_gene: .
abundance: .
j_gene: TRBJ2-5
v_gene: TRBV20-1
CDR3aa: CSAMKEAGGGGETQYF
CDR3nt: TGCAGTGCTATGAAAGAGGCGGGCGGTGGGGGGGAGACCCAGTACTTC

len: 13
d_gene: .
abundance: many
j_gene: TRBJ2-5
v_gene: TRBV20-1
CDR3aa: CSASRPIGETQYF
CDR3nt: TGCAGTGCTAGCCGCCCGATAGGGGAGACCCAGTACTTC

len: 14
d_gene: .
abundance: few
j_gene: TRBJ1-1
v_gene: TRBV5-6
CDR3aa: CASSLWVGTPEAFF
CDR3nt: TGTGCCAGCAGCTTGTGGGTAGGGACCCCTGAAGCTTTCTTT

len: 13
d_gene: TRBD1
abundance: many
j_gene: TRBJ1-2
v_gene: TRBV20-1
CDR3aa: CSAREAGGGGYTF
CDR3nt: TGCAGTGCTAGAGAGGCAGGGGGCGGTGGCTACACCTTC

len: 15
d_gene: TRBD1
abundance: many
j_gene: TRBJ2-3
v_gene: TRBV2
CDR3aa: CASSARQGITDTQYF
CDR3nt: TGTGCCAGCAGTGCCCGACAGGGGATCACAGATACGCAGTATTTT

len: 12
d_gene: .
abundance: many
j_gene: TRBJ2-4
v_gene: TRBV11-2
CDR3aa: CASSLGGNIQYF
CDR3nt: TGTGCCAGCAGCTTAGGAGGGAACATTCAGTACTTC

len: 13
d_gene: .
abundance: many
j_gene: TRBJ2-5
v_gene: TRBV6-1
CDR3aa: CASGYEGMETQYF
CDR3nt: TGTGCCAGCGGGTACGAGGGGATGGAGACCCAGTACTTC

len: 16
d_gene: .
abundance: few
j_gene: TRBJ2-1
v_gene: TRBV15
CDR3aa: CATSRARGGPYSEQFF
CDR3nt: TGTGCCACCAGCAGAGCGAGAGGGGGACCCTACAGTGAGCAGTTCTTC

len: 13
d_gene: TRBD1
abundance: .
j_gene: TRBJ2-5
v_gene: TRBV6-1
CDR3aa: CASAQGAQETQYF
CDR3nt: TGTGCCAGCGCCCAGGGGGCCCAAGAGACCCAGTACTTC

len: 13
d_gene: .
abundance: .
j_gene: TRBJ2-5
v_gene: TRBV6-1
CDR3aa: CASSEFEEETQYF
CDR3nt: TGTGCCAGCAGTGAATTCGAGGAAGAGACCCAGTACTTC

len: 15
d_gene: .
abundance: .
j_gene: TRBJ2-1
v_gene: TRBV19
CDR3aa: CASRGGAGVVNEQFF
CDR3nt: TGTGCCAGTAGGGGGGGAGCAGGGGTGGTGAATGAGCAGTTCTTC

len: 17
d_gene: .
abundance: many
j_gene: TRBJ1-1
v_gene: TRBV10-1
CDR3aa: CASSDVPQGTLGTEAFF
CDR3nt: TGCGCCAGCAGTGACGTTCCCCAGGGGACATTAGGCACTGAAGCTTTCTTT

len: 15
d_gene: .
abundance: many
j_gene: TRBJ2-3
v_gene: TRBV12-3/TRBV12-4
CDR3aa: CASNSADGPTDTQYF
CDR3nt: TGTGCCAGCAATTCGGCCGACGGCCCTACAGATACGCAGTATTTT

len: 17
d_gene: .
abundance: few
j_gene: TRBJ1-6
v_gene: TRBV5-4
CDR3aa: CASSSRGLSSYNSPLHF
CDR3nt: TGTGCCAGCAGCTCCCGGGGGTTATCCTCCTATAATTCACCCCTCCACTTT

len: 14
d_gene: .
abundance: many
j_gene: TRBJ1-2
v_gene: TRBV3-1
CDR3aa: CASSQRMGYYGYTF
CDR3nt: TGTGCCAGCAGCCAACGAATGGGCTACTATGGCTACACCTTC

len: 13
d_gene: .
abundance: .
j_gene: TRBJ2-1
v_gene: TRBV18
CDR3aa: CASSPGTQETRYF
CDR3nt: TGTGCCAGCTCACCAGGGACCCAAGAGACCCGGTACTTC

len: 14
d_gene: .
abundance: many
j_gene: TRBJ1-4
v_gene: TRBV7-9
CDR3aa: CASSLKNGDEKLFF
CDR3nt: TGTGCCAGCAGCTTAAAAAATGGGGATGAAAAACTGTTTTTT

len: 17
d_gene: .
abundance: .
j_gene: TRBJ2-5
v_gene: TRBV29-1
CDR3aa: CSVEAQWQTSRGETQYF
CDR3nt: TGCAGCGTTGAAGCACAGTGGCAGACCTCTAGGGGAGAGACCCAGTACTTC

len: 14
d_gene: .
abundance: .
j_gene: TRBJ2-3
v_gene: TRBV20-1
CDR3aa: CSASGGPDTDTQYF
CDR3nt: TGCAGTGCTAGCGGGGGGCCCGACACAGATACGCAGTATTTT

len: 11
d_gene: .
abundance: .
j_gene: TRBJ1-2
v_gene: TRBV29-1
CDR3aa: CSVVPDYGYTF
CDR3nt: TGCAGCGTTGTCCCCGACTATGGCTACACCTTC

len: 14
d_gene: .
abundance: .
j_gene: TRBJ2-7
v_gene: TRBV20-1
CDR3aa: CGAHSVLRVSEQYF
CDR3nt: TGCGGTGCCCATTCGGTTCTTAGGGTGAGCGAGCAGTACTTC

len: 15
d_gene: TRBD2
abundance: once
j_gene: TRBJ2-7
v_gene: TRBV7-9
CDR3aa: CASSLFGGSFYEQYF
CDR3nt: TGTGCCAGCAGCTTATTCGGCGGGAGTTTCTACGAGCAGTACTTC

len: 16
d_gene: TRBD1
abundance: many
j_gene: TRBJ1-1
v_gene: TRBV20-1
CDR3aa: CSAKKSQGALNTEAFF
CDR3nt: TGCAGTGCCAAAAAAAGCCAGGGGGCGCTGAACACTGAAGCTTTCTTT

len: 13
d_gene: .
abundance: many
j_gene: TRBJ2-5
v_gene: TRBV20-1
CDR3aa: CSARDPAWETQYF
CDR3nt: TGCAGTGCTAGAGATCCAGCTTGGGAGACCCAGTACTTC

len: 15
d_gene: .
abundance: many
j_gene: TRBJ1-2
v_gene: TRBV3-1
CDR3aa: CASSHRLSANYGYTF
CDR3nt: TGTGCCAGCAGCCATAGACTGTCAGCTAACTATGGCTACACCTTC

len: 17
d_gene: TRBD2
abundance: many
j_gene: TRBJ2-5
v_gene: TRBV5-5
CDR3aa: CASSLRAGGFSGETQYF
CDR3nt: TGTGCCAGCAGCTTGAGGGCGGGGGGCTTCTCGGGAGAGACCCAGTACTTC

len: 16
d_gene: TRBD1
abundance: many
j_gene: TRBJ1-5
v_gene: TRBV7-7
CDR3aa: CASSYRTGPSNQPQHF
CDR3nt: TGTGCTAGCAGCTACCGGACAGGGCCTAGCAATCAGCCCCAGCATTTT

len: 16
d_gene: TRBD1
abundance: many
j_gene: TRBJ1-3
v_gene: TRBV7-2
CDR3aa: CASSLSQGGGGNTIYF
CDR3nt: TGTGCCAGCAGCTTGAGTCAGGGGGGCGGTGGAAACACCATATATTTT

len: 17
d_gene: TRBD2
abundance: .
j_gene: TRBJ2-3
v_gene: TRBV12-3/TRBV12-4
CDR3aa: CASSKSTLALSTDTQYF
CDR3nt: TGTGCCAGCAGCAAATCCACACTAGCGCTGAGCACAGATACGCAGTATTTT

len: 15
d_gene: .
abundance: many
j_gene: TRBJ1-5
v_gene: TRBV6-2/TRBV6-3
CDR3aa: CASSEIGPGNQPQHF
CDR3nt: TGTGCCAGCAGTGAAATCGGGCCGGGGAATCAGCCCCAGCATTTT

len: 14
d_gene: TRBD2
abundance: many
j_gene: TRBJ2-1
v_gene: TRBV27
CDR3aa: CASSPGLAGGLSFF
CDR3nt: TGTGCCAGCAGTCCGGGACTAGCGGGGGGGCTGTCGTTCTTC

len: 15
d_gene: TRBD2
abundance: many
j_gene: TRBJ2-5
v_gene: TRBV7-6
CDR3aa: CASSLYERGGETQYF
CDR3nt: TGTGCCAGCAGCTTATATGAGCGGGGGGGGGAGACCCAGTACTTC

len: 12
d_gene: .
abundance: many
j_gene: TRBJ2-7
v_gene: TRBV20-1
CDR3aa: CSVAGESYEQYF
CDR3nt: TGCAGTGTCGCAGGGGAGTCCTACGAGCAGTACTTC

len: 15
d_gene: .
abundance: many
j_gene: TRBJ2-1
v_gene: TRBV7-2
CDR3aa: CASSAFIPIYNEQFF
CDR3nt: TGTGCCAGCAGCGCCTTTATTCCTATTTACAATGAGCAGTTCTTC

len: 15
d_gene: .
abundance: .
j_gene: TRBJ1-5
v_gene: TRBV19
CDR3aa: CASSIRAGFGQPQHF
CDR3nt: TGTGCCAGTAGTATCCGCGCGGGGTTCGGTCAGCCCCAGCATTTT

len: 15
d_gene: .
abundance: many
j_gene: TRBJ2-1
v_gene: TRBV5-1
CDR3aa: CASSLGAGFVDEQFF
CDR3nt: TGCGCCAGCAGCTTGGGCGCTGGGTTCGTGGATGAGCAGTTCTTC

len: 14
d_gene: TRBD1
abundance: many
j_gene: TRBJ2-2
v_gene: TRBV2
CDR3aa: CASRDDRDTGELFF
CDR3nt: TGTGCCAGCAGAGACGACAGGGACACCGGGGAGCTGTTTTTT

len: 17
d_gene: TRBD1
abundance: many
j_gene: TRBJ2-2
v_gene: TRBV10-3
CDR3aa: CAISDLGGDRGTGELFF
CDR3nt: TGTGCCATCAGTGACCTCGGGGGGGACAGGGGCACCGGGGAGCTGTTTTTT